This T cell receptor (beta chain) originates from a study of beta chain features in type 1 diabetes. On the study more broadly: Sorted cells from all samples, numbering approximately 110,000,000, were examined. General observations from the study: Type 1 diabetes patients had VDJ junctions that carried fewer insertions and more deletions.

One heparinised draw of blood, averaging about 120 mL, came from each donor. Researchers reported sorting CD4+ naive, central memory, regulatory and stem cell-like memory cells via CD45RO/CCR7/CD25/CD127/CD95/CD27. This clone has only one observation. Its antigen is still unknown. The V and J ends lost 4 bases and 6 bases respectively, with 24 bases between them. The CDR3 is made up of 17 amino acids. CDR1 and CDR2 (germline): LNHDA, SQIVND (reference sequence). cDNA synthesis used the whole RNA isolate, giving expressed TCRB sequences. TCRdb's table, derived via immunoSEQ multiplex PCR, lists solely in-frame clones and lacks some. The table lists about 900,000 clones, about 17% of them singletons.

The gene calls are TRBV19 and TRBJ1-1, with a weak D call TRBD1 (6 bases). This TCR came from a woman aged 18 to 35 in good health. Sequencing was performed on naive CD4+ T cells from blood. CDR3 in DNA: TGTGCCAGTAGTAGAACCTCAACAGGGTTTGATGCGGCTGAAGCTTTCTTT. It encodes CASSRTSTGFDAAEAFF.